This paragraph covers one T cell receptor (beta chain) sequence. Method: immunoSEQ multiplex PCR; TCRdb's copy keeps in-frame clones and lacks some. Of approximately 71,000 clones listed, approximately 94% were seen once; the top ten hold 1.2%. The data belong to a study of T cell changes during pregnancy in multiple sclerosis. The sequence was obtained from a female donor with multiple sclerosis, enrolled in a pregnancy study. Sequenced here: peripheral blood, sampled in the third trimester of pregnancy.

The CDR3 region has the DNA TGTGCCAGCAGGGAAACCGGGACAGAGACCGAAAATGAGCAGTTCTTC. Protein: CASRETGTETENEQFF. V and J are TRBV6-6 and TRBJ2-1; 7 nucleotides match TRBD1. With 6 bases clipped from V and 7 bases from J, the junction kept 15 bases outside the gene matches. The CDR3 contains 16 residues. Germline CDR1 is MNHNY and CDR2 is SVGAGI (reference sequence).